The sequence of this TCR beta chain was determined in a study of somatic mutations in cytotoxic T cells in rheumatoid arthritis. Turning to the study itself: Each patient's diagnosis was followed right away by a blood draw (approximately 27 ml EDTA), before any treatment. A subset of V beta antibody-stained T-cell populations was isolated by flow sorting, reaching nearly 100% purity, and this subset included V beta1+ cells that went on to TCRB sequencing.

This CDR3 region has 16 residues. CDR1 is MGHRA, CDR2 YSYEKL, per germline. V lost 0 bases to trimming and J lost 8 bases, with 16 bases between them. Original analysis: After comparison against published virus-specific TCRB sequences, only a few of the patient CD8+ clones larger than 1% turned out to match them. Using immunoSEQ multiplex PCR, the repertoire was profiled, and TCRdb retains in-frame clones only, with some absent. V and J calls plus clone size are reproduced from that table; the DNA served to infer D and trimming. The top ten clones hold less than 30% of a sample with 15,000 or so clones, over 80% of them seen once.

The receptor was isolated from an adult with rheumatoid arthritis. J is TRBJ1-4 and V is TRBV4-1, with D maybe TRBD1 (5 bases). Sequencing was performed on CD8+ T cells sorted from blood. The CDR3, as DNA: TGCGCCAGCAGCCAAGAGGAGAGGGTCGGGGGAGAAAAACTGTTTTTT. Translated, it gives CASSQEERVGGEKLFF.